What follows is one T cell receptor (beta chain) and its context. This CDR3 is also generated by other DNA sequences in the sample. Trimming cost V 0 bases and J 0 bases, with 6 bases left between them. Per germline, CDR1 LNHDA and CDR2 SQIVND (reference sequence). The CDR3 sequence is 14 residues long. Method: immunoSEQ multiplex PCR; TCRdb's copy keeps in-frame clones and lacks some. This table holds approximately 450,000 clones, nearly 90% found once. This record comes from a study of blood T cell repertoires in COVID-19. Study summary: There were acute and convalescent COVID-19 samples, and they came from the United States, Italy and Spain.

The chain links TRBV19 to TRBJ2-7; D remains ambiguous. The clonotype was recovered from a woman aged 18 to 35 with acute COVID-19. Specimen: PBMCs or T cells enriched from blood (not recorded which). The CDR3, as DNA: TGTGCCAGTAGTATAGATGGCGGCTCCTACGAGCAGTACTTC. Amino acid sequence: CASSIDGGSYEQYF.